This entry describes one TCR beta chain. Antigen unknown. This sample was taken from a study of vaccination and CD4 T cells after COVID-19. The wider study: For each participant, vaccination comprised two doses of either the BNT162b2 or the mRNA-1273 vaccine. Ranging from 14 to 241, the interval between dose two and post-vaccine sampling had a median of approximately 70 days.

The CDR3 has 11 amino acids. The V end was cut by 5 bases, the J end by 14 bases, with 15 bases between. The germline V gene encodes CDR1 SNHLY and CDR2 FYNNEI. Study-level results: It was observed that, in convalescent patients, a median about 86% of reactive clones arose only post-vaccination.

Each CDR3 protein gets one entry after TCRdb re-called the PCR reads with MiXCR. There are about 20,000 distinct CDR3 sequences in the sample; approximately 62% occur only once, and more than 0.95% lies in the top ten. The source material was CD4+ T cells from blood, sampled after SARS-CoV-2 vaccination. The source of this sequence is a human donor who had recovered from COVID-19. V is TRBV2 and J is TRBJ1-2; D is uncertain. In DNA, the CDR3 is TGTGCCAGCAGTAACACCCGACGCACAACCTTC. Protein: CASSNTRRTTF.